These T cell receptor beta chains were read from a single sample in a study of response to subunit inactivated influenza vaccine. Via MiXCR, TCRdb re-called the RT-PCR reads, giving one row per CDR3 protein. The table records roughly 500,000 distinct CDR3 sequences, 25% of them present only once. Sequenced material: CD4+ T cells sorted from PBMCs, taken 5 days after vaccination. The receptors here all came from a man between 50 and 59 years old who received an inactivated influenza vaccine. The CDR3 runs from the conserved cysteine through the conserved F or W. D genes are given only for firm matches. Rows give clone size only sometimes, using once, few, many, or a class for an expanded clone.

J: TRBJ1-4
D: NA
size: few
V: TRBV12-3/TRBV12-4
DNA: TGTGCCAGCAGTTGGGCCGGACAGCCCAATGAAAAACTGTTTTTT
CDR3: CASSWAGQPNEKLFF

J: TRBJ2-7
D: NA
size: many
V: TRBV4-3
DNA: TGCGCCAGCAGCCAAGATATCTACGAGCAGTACTTC
CDR3: CASSQDIYEQYF

J: TRBJ2-3
D: NA
size: NA
V: TRBV12-3/TRBV12-4
DNA: TGTGCCAGCAGCCCCGGGGGACTCGTAAGCACAGATACGCAGTATTTT
CDR3: CASSPGGLVSTDTQYF

J: TRBJ1-2
D: NA
size: NA
V: TRBV24-1
DNA: TGTGCCACCAGTGATATGGACAAGAACGGCGGCTACACCTTC
CDR3: CATSDMDKNGGYTF

J: TRBJ1-2
D: NA
size: few
V: TRBV20-1
DNA: TGCAGTGCAACAAGGGAAGGGAACTATGGCTACACCTTC
CDR3: CSATREGNYGYTF

J: TRBJ2-7
D: NA
size: few
V: TRBV5-6
DNA: TGTGCCAGCAGCCCCGAGGAGACTAGAAGCTACGAGCAGTACTTC
CDR3: CASSPEETRSYEQYF

J: TRBJ2-5
D: NA
size: few
V: TRBV4-1
DNA: TGCGCCAGCAGCCAAGTGGAACTAGCAGAGACCCAGTACTTC
CDR3: CASSQVELAETQYF

J: TRBJ1-4
D: NA
size: few
V: TRBV7-2
DNA: TGTGCCAGCAGCTTCGGAGACGAAAAACTGTTTTTT
CDR3: CASSFGDEKLFF

J: TRBJ2-2
D: NA
size: few
V: TRBV28
DNA: TGTGCCTTCAGTTTATGGCTTAGGAGCGGACCGAACACCGGGGAGCTGTTTTTT
CDR3: CAFSLWLRSGPNTGELFF

J: TRBJ2-2
D: NA
size: few
V: TRBV14
DNA: TGTGCCAGCAGCGCGGTAACGGGGGTAAACACCGGGGAGCTGTTTTTT
CDR3: CASSAVTGVNTGELFF

J: TRBJ1-5
D: NA
size: NA
V: TRBV21-1
DNA: TGTGCCAGCAGCAAAGGATCCCGGGACAGGGGGCCCAATCAGCCCCAGCATTTT
CDR3: CASSKGSRDRGPNQPQHF

J: TRBJ2-7
D: TRBD2
size: NA
V: TRBV20-1
DNA: TGCAGTGCTAGACCACTAGCGGGAGACGAGCAGTACTTC
CDR3: CSARPLAGDEQYF

J: TRBJ1-6
D: TRBD1
size: few
V: TRBV3-1
DNA: TGTGCCAGCAGCCCTTCTACAGGGGACGATTCACCCCTCCACTTT
CDR3: CASSPSTGDDSPLHF

J: TRBJ2-5
D: NA
size: NA
V: TRBV24-1
DNA: TGTGCCGCCATACTCCCCCGGGAGACCCAGTACTTC
CDR3: CAAILPRETQYF

J: TRBJ2-3
D: NA
size: few
V: TRBV5-1
DNA: TGCGCCAGCAGACCTGACATCACAGATACGCAGTATTTT
CDR3: CASRPDITDTQYF

J: TRBJ2-3
D: TRBD2
size: NA
V: TRBV10-3
DNA: TGTGCCATAGCGAGGCTCCTAGCGGGGAGTGTTGATACGCAGTATTTT
CDR3: CAIARLLAGSVDTQYF

J: TRBJ2-4
D: NA
size: NA
V: TRBV20-1
DNA: TGCAGTGCTGGTCTCACGGGATCCAAAAACATTCAGTACTTC
CDR3: CSAGLTGSKNIQYF

J: TRBJ1-1
D: NA
size: few
V: TRBV10-3
DNA: TGTGCCATCAGCCAGAAGACAGTTTCTTCTGAAGCTTTCTTT
CDR3: CAISQKTVSSEAFF

J: TRBJ1-1
D: NA
size: many
V: TRBV4-1
DNA: TGCGCCAGCAGCCAAGATCAGACAGAATGGGTGAACACTGAAGCTTTCTTT
CDR3: CASSQDQTEWVNTEAFF

J: TRBJ1-5
D: TRBD1
size: few
V: TRBV12-3/TRBV12-4
DNA: TGTGCCAGCAGTTTAGCTCCTCCCGGGACAGATTATTATAGCAATCAGCCCCAGCATTTT
CDR3: CASSLAPPGTDYYSNQPQHF

J: TRBJ1-4
D: NA
size: NA
V: TRBV19
DNA: TGTGCCACCCGGCAGACAGGCCCTAATGAAAAACTGTTTTTT
CDR3: CATRQTGPNEKLFF

J: TRBJ2-3
D: TRBD2
size: few
V: TRBV5-1
DNA: TGCGCCAGCAGCTGGCTCAAGCGGGGGGGCCGGGATACGCAGTATTTT
CDR3: CASSWLKRGGRDTQYF

J: TRBJ2-2
D: NA
size: few
V: TRBV20-1
DNA: TGCAGTGCTAGGGGGACAACCCGCACCGGGGAGCTGTTTTTT
CDR3: CSARGTTRTGELFF

J: TRBJ2-3
D: NA
size: NA
V: TRBV7-2
DNA: TGTGCCAGCAGCTTATTCTTAGCGGAATCCACAGATACGCAGTATTTT
CDR3: CASSLFLAESTDTQYF

J: TRBJ1-5
D: NA
size: NA
V: TRBV4-1
DNA: TGCGCCAGCAGCTCTGTGGGCAATCAGCCCCAGCATTTT
CDR3: CASSSVGNQPQHF

J: TRBJ2-5
D: NA
size: NA
V: TRBV5-5
DNA: TGTGCCAGCAGCCGGGATGATGTCAGACAAGAGACCCAGTACTTC
CDR3: CASSRDDVRQETQYF

J: TRBJ2-6
D: NA
size: NA
V: TRBV9
DNA: TGTGCCAGCAGCGTGGGCCAGGCGTGGGGGGCCAACGTCCTGACTTTC
CDR3: CASSVGQAWGANVLTF

J: TRBJ1-2
D: NA
size: NA
V: TRBV28
DNA: TGTGCCAGCAGTTTAGGGGCAGGGGAGTTATATGGCTACACCTTC
CDR3: CASSLGAGELYGYTF

J: TRBJ2-4
D: TRBD1
size: NA
V: TRBV4-1
DNA: TGCGCCAGCAGCCAAGGTGGGGACAGAACCAAAAACATTCAGTACTTC
CDR3: CASSQGGDRTKNIQYF

J: TRBJ2-7
D: TRBD1
size: NA
V: TRBV6-2/TRBV6-3
DNA: TGTGCCAGCAGTTACTCGCAGACAGGGGCCGAGCAGTACTTC
CDR3: CASSYSQTGAEQYF

J: TRBJ2-7
D: TRBD2
size: few
V: TRBV27
DNA: TGTGCCAGCAGTTTAGAGCGGGGCGCCTATGAGCAGTACTTC
CDR3: CASSLERGAYEQYF

J: TRBJ2-3
D: NA
size: few
V: TRBV15
DNA: TGTGCCACCAGCGTTGGGACCGTTGTGCCAGATACGCAGTATTTT
CDR3: CATSVGTVVPDTQYF

J: TRBJ2-1
D: TRBD1
size: few
V: TRBV9
DNA: TGTGCCAGCAGCGCCGGGACAGGGTTTATGTATGAGCAGTTCTTC
CDR3: CASSAGTGFMYEQFF

J: TRBJ2-5
D: TRBD1
size: few
V: TRBV7-2
DNA: TGTGCCAGCAGCTCGACAGGGTTGCAAGAGACCCAGTACTTC
CDR3: CASSSTGLQETQYF

J: TRBJ2-1
D: NA
size: NA
V: TRBV7-3
DNA: TGTGCCAGCAGTATGGACCACTCCTACAATGAGCAGTTCTTC
CDR3: CASSMDHSYNEQFF